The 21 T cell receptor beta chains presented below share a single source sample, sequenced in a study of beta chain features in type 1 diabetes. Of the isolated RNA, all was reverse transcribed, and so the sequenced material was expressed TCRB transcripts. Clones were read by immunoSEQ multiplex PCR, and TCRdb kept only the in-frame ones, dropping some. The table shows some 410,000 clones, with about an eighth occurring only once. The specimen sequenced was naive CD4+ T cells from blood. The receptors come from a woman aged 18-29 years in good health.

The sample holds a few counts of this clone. CDR3: CSARGPGVQAFF. The CDR3 DNA sequence: TGCAGCGCCCGCGGCCCAGGGGTACAAGCTTTCTTT. The rearrangement joins TRBV29-1 to TRBJ1-1, with D maybe TRBD1 (6 bases). Germline V lookup: CDR1 SQVTM, CDR2 ANQGSEA. The CDR3 runs 12 residues. V was cut by 7 bases and J by 9 bases, with 18 bases left in between.

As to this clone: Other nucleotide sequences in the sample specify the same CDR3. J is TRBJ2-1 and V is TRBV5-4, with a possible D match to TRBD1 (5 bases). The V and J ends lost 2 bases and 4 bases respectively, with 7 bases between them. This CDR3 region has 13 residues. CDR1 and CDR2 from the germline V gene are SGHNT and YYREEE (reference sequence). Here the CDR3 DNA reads TGTGCCAGCAGCTTAGACAGATACAATGAGCAGTTCTTC. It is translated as CASSLDRYNEQFF. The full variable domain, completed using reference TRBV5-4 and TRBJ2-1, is ETGVTQSPTHLIKTRGQQVTLRCSSQSGHNTVSWYQQALGQGPQFIFQYYREEENGRGNFPPRFSGLQFPNYSSELNVNALELDDSALYLCASSLDRYNEQFFGPGTRLTVL.

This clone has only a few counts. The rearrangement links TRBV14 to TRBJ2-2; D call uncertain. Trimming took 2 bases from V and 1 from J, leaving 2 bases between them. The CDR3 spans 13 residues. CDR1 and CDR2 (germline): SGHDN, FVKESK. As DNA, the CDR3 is TGTGCCAGCAGCCAACAGAACACCGGGGAGCTGTTTTTT. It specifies CASSQQNTGELFF.

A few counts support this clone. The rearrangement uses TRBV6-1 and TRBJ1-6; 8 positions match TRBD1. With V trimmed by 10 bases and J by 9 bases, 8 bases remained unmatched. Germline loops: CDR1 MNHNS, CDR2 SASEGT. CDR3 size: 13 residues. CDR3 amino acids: CATLGQGVSPLHF. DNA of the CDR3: TGTGCCACCTTAGGACAGGGAGTTTCACCCCTCCACTTT.

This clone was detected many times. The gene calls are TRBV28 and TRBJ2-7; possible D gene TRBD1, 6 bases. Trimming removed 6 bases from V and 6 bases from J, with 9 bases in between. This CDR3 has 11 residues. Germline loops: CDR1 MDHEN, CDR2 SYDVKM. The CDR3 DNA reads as TGTGCCAGCAGAGGGGGTAGCGAGCAGTACGTC. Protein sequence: CASRGGSEQYV.

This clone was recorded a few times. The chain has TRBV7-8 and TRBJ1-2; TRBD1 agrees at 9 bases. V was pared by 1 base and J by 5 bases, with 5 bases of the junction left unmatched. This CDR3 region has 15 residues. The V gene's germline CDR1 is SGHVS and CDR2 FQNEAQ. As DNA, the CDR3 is TGTGCCAGCAGCTTAGGGGACGGGACAGGGTATGGCTACACCTTC. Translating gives CASSLGDGTGYGYTF.

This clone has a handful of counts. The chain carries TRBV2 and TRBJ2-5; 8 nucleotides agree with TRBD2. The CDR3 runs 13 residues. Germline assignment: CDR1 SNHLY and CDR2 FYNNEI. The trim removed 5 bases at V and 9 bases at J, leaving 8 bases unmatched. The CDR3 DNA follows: TGTGCCAGCAGTAGTAGCGGGGTCCCATCCCAGTACTTC. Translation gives CASSSSGVPSQYF.

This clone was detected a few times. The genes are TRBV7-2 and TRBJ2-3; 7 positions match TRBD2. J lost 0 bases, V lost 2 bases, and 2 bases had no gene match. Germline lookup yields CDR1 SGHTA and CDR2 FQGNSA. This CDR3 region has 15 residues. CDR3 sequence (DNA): TGTGCCAGCAGCTTAACTAGCGCCAGCACAGATACGCAGTATTTT. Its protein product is CASSLTSASTDTQYF.

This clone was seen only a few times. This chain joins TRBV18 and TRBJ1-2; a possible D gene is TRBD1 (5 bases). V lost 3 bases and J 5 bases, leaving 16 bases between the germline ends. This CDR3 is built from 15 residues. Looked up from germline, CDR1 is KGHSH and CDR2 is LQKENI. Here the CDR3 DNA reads TGTGCCAGCTCACCCAGACAGTTCCCAAGTTATGGCTACACCTTC. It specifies CASSPRQFPSYGYTF.

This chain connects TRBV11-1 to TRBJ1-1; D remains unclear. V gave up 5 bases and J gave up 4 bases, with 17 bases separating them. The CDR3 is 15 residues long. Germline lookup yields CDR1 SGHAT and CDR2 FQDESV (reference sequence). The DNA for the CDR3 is TGTGCCAGCAGCCTAGGTGGAGTTATAGGCACTGAAGCTTTCTTT. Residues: CASSLGGVIGTEAFF.

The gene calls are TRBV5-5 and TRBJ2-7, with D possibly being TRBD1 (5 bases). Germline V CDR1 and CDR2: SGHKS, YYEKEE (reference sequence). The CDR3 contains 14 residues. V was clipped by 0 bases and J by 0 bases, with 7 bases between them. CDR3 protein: CASSLADNSYEQYF. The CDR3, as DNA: TGTGCCAGCAGCTTGGCGGACAACTCCTACGAGCAGTACTTC.

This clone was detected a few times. The CDR3 region is CASSQVSNQNNEQFF. CDR3 nucleotide sequence: TGCGCCAGCAGCCAAGTTAGCAATCAAAACAATGAGCAGTTCTTC. This rearrangement joins TRBV4-3 to TRBJ2-1; D not resolved. Trimming stripped 1 base from V and 5 bases from J, with 12 bases between. CDR1 and CDR2 from the germline V gene are LGHNA and YSLEER. CDR3 length: 15 amino acids.

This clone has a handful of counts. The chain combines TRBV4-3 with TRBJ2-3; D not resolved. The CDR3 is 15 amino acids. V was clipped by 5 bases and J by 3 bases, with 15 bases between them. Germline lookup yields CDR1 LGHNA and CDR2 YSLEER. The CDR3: CASSEQWKGTDTQYF. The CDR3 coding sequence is TGCGCCAGCAGCGAACAGTGGAAGGGAACAGATACGCAGTATTTT.

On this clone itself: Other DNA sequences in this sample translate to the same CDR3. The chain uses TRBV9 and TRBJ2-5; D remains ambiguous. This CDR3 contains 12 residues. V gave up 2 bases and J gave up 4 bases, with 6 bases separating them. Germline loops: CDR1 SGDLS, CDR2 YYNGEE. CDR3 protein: CASSVRGETQYF. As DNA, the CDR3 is TGTGCCAGCAGCGTCCGTGGAGAGACCCAGTACTTC.

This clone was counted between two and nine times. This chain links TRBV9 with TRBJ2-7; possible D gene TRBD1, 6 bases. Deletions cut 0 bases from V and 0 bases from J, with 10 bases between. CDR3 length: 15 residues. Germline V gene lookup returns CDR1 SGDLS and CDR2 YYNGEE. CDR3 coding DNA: TGTGCCAGCAGCGTAGAGTGGGACAACTCCTACGAGCAGTACTTC. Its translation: CASSVEWDNSYEQYF.

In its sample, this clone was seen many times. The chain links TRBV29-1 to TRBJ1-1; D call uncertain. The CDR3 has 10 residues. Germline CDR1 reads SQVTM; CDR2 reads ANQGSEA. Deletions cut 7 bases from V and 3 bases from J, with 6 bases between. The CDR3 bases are TGCAGCGCTGGGGACACTGAAGCTTTCTTT. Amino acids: CSAGDTEAFF.

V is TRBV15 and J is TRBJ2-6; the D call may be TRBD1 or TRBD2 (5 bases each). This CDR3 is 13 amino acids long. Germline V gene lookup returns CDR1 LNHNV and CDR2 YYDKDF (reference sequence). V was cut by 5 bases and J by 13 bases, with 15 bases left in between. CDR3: CATSGDAGQVLTF. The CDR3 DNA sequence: TGTGCCACCAGCGGGGACGCGGGCCAGGTCCTGACTTTC.

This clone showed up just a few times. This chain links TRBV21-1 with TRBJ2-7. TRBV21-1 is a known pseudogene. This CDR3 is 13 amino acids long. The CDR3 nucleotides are TGTGCCAGCAGCAAAACGGGCACTTACGAGCAGTACTTC. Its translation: CASSKTGTYEQYF.

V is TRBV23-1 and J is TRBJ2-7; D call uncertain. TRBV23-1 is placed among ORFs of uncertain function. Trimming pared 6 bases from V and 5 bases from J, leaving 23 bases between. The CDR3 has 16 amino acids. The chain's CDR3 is CASSRPETRLVDEQYV. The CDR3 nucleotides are TGCGCCAGCAGCCGCCCTGAAACCAGGCTAGTAGACGAGCAGTACGTC.

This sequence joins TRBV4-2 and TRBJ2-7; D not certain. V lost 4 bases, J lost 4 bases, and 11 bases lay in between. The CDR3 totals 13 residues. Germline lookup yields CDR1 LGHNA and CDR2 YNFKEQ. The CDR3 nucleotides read TGTGCCAGCAGCCTACGCTCCTCGTACGAGCAGTACTTC. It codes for CASSLRSSYEQYF.

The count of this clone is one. Written as DNA, the CDR3 is TGTGCCAGCAGCTTACGAGGAACTAACTATGGCTACACCTTC. It yields the protein CASSLRGTNYGYTF. The V gene is TRBV11-1, the J gene TRBJ1-2, with no clear D. CDR1 SGHAT and CDR2 FQDESV come from the germline V gene (reference sequence). Trimming pared 2 bases from V and 0 bases from J, leaving 7 bases between. The CDR3 runs 14 residues.